These T cell receptor beta chains were read from a single sample in a study of shared clonotypes between healthy human individuals. Using immunoSEQ multiplex PCR, the repertoire was profiled, and TCRdb retains in-frame clones only, with some absent. The repertoire holds about 2.5 million clones, with roughly 90% as singletons. What was sequenced was naive CD4+ T cells from PBMCs. These receptors came from a man younger than 35 in good health. Some clones in this sample may be carry-over from other donors' samples. Each CDR3 is given with its conserved first and last residue. Each record gives: D gene, V gene, J gene, clone size, CDR3 DNA, CDR3 protein. A D gene is named only where the DNA matches it firmly. The size entry is marked missing in some rows and otherwise reads once, few, many or a size class.

D: .
V: TRBV7-3
J: TRBJ1-1
size: few
DNA: TGTGCCAGCAGCTTATTGGTGAACACTGAAGCTTTCTTT
CDR3: CASSLLVNTEAFF

D: .
V: TRBV30
J: TRBJ1-6
size: .
DNA: TGTGCCTGGAGTGAGGGTTATAATTCACCCCTCCACTTT
CDR3: CAWSEGYNSPLHF

D: .
V: TRBV10-3
J: TRBJ2-5
size: .
DNA: TGTGCCATCAGTGAGTCGCGGGCAGGAGCGGAGACCCAGTACTTC
CDR3: CAISESRAGAETQYF

D: .
V: TRBV2
J: TRBJ2-2
size: .
DNA: TGTGCCAGCAGTGAAGCGCGACATACAGCGAACACCGGGGAGCTGTTTTTT
CDR3: CASSEARHTANTGELFF

D: .
V: TRBV2
J: TRBJ1-6
size: .
DNA: TGTGCCAGCAGTACGGGGGCTTCCGGAAATTCACCCCTCCACTTT
CDR3: CASSTGASGNSPLHF

D: .
V: TRBV7-3
J: TRBJ1-4
size: .
DNA: TGTGCCAGCAGCTTAAACTCCCTCCTACCCGGTGGCTTCTCCGCGGCGGACAGTAATGAAAAACTGTTTTTT
CDR3: CASSLNSLLPGGFSAADSNEKLFF

D: .
V: TRBV19
J: TRBJ2-6
size: .
DNA: TGTGCCAGTAGTATAATCCGGGCCAACGTCCTGAATTTC
CDR3: CASSIIRANVLNF

D: .
V: TRBV7-6
J: TRBJ2-7
size: .
DNA: TGTGCCAGCAGCTTAGTTCCGACAGGACTGGGACGTTACGAGCAGTACTTC
CDR3: CASSLVPTGLGRYEQYF

D: .
V: TRBV6-6
J: TRBJ1-5
size: .
DNA: TGTGCCAGCAGTTACCTCCCTTCGGCTCAGCCCCAGCATTTT
CDR3: CASSYLPSAQPQHF

D: TRBD2
V: TRBV5-1
J: TRBJ2-7
size: .
DNA: TGCGCCAGCAGCAGAGCGGGAGGTGACGAGCAGTACTTC
CDR3: CASSRAGGDEQYF

D: TRBD1
V: TRBV28
J: TRBJ2-7
size: .
DNA: TGTGCCAGCAGGTCGGGACAGGGCCTCTACGAGCAGTACTTC
CDR3: CASRSGQGLYEQYF

D: TRBD1
V: TRBV2
J: TRBJ2-5
size: .
DNA: TGTGCCAGCAGTAAGACCCAGGGGGCCGGGTACGAAGAGACCCAGTACTTC
CDR3: CASSKTQGAGYEETQYF

D: .
V: TRBV13
J: TRBJ1-5
size: .
DNA: TGTGCCAGCAGCCCCGGGCGGGTCGTGCGGCCCCAGCATTTT
CDR3: CASSPGRVVRPQHF

D: TRBD1
V: TRBV25-1
J: TRBJ2-7
size: .
DNA: TGTGCCAGCAGTGACCGGGACAGCGGAGTGCGTTACGAGCAGTACTTC
CDR3: CASSDRDSGVRYEQYF

D: TRBD2
V: TRBV28
J: TRBJ2-6
size: .
DNA: TGTGCCAGCAGTCCATGGGCTAGCGGGAGGTCTGGGGCCAACGTCCTGACTTTC
CDR3: CASSPWASGRSGANVLTF

D: TRBD2
V: TRBV28
J: TRBJ2-1
size: .
DNA: TGTGCCAGCATCCTACTGGCTAGCGGGAGGGCGCGGGAGCAGTTCTTC
CDR3: CASILLASGRAREQFF

D: .
V: TRBV9
J: TRBJ2-7
size: .
DNA: TGTGCCAGCAGCGGCGGGGACGGGTCCTACGAGCAGTACTTC
CDR3: CASSGGDGSYEQYF

D: .
V: TRBV7-3
J: TRBJ2-1
size: .
DNA: TGTGCCAGCAGCTTAGCACCCCGGAGGAATGAGCAGTTCTTC
CDR3: CASSLAPRRNEQFF

D: .
V: TRBV5-1
J: TRBJ2-5
size: .
DNA: TGCGCCAGCAGCGTAATTGGGGACTACCAAGAGACCCAGTACTTC
CDR3: CASSVIGDYQETQYF

D: .
V: TRBV7-9
J: TRBJ1-1
size: once
DNA: TGTGCCAGCAGCACAAAAGGAGGGGGACTTTTTGAAGCTTTCTTT
CDR3: CASSTKGGGLFEAFF

D: .
V: TRBV5-4
J: TRBJ2-1
size: .
DNA: TGTGCCAGCAGCTTGGACCCCTTCAGCTCCTACAATGAGCAGTTCTTC
CDR3: CASSLDPFSSYNEQFF

D: TRBD1
V: TRBV28
J: TRBJ1-3
size: .
DNA: TGTGCCAGCAGTCCACCGTCACAGGGGACTGGAAACACCATATATTTT
CDR3: CASSPPSQGTGNTIYF

D: TRBD2
V: TRBV7-2
J: TRBJ2-1
size: .
DNA: TGTGCCAGCAGCTTCGGCGGGAGTCTATACAATGAGCAGTTCTTC
CDR3: CASSFGGSLYNEQFF

D: TRBD1
V: TRBV7-2
J: TRBJ2-7
size: .
DNA: TGTGCCAGCAGCTTCGACAGGGGCTCCTACGAGCAGTACTTC
CDR3: CASSFDRGSYEQYF